This is a list of T cell receptor beta chains from one sample in a study of T cells after yellow fever vaccination. TCRdb passed the 5' RACE reads through MiXCR, listing each CDR3 protein once. This sample has some 320,000 distinct CDR3 sequences, with more than 8.5% found just once. The material was PBMCs, obtained on the day of the first yellow fever vaccination. These receptors originate from a man aged 18 to 29 who received the YFV17D yellow fever vaccine. CDR3s include the opening cysteine and the closing phenylalanine or tryptophan. Each record gives: J gene, clone size, V gene, D gene, CDR3 protein, CDR3 DNA. D genes are given only for firm matches. Rows may omit the clone size; those that give it use once, few, many or a size class.

TRBJ2-1 | few | TRBV7-2 | - | CASSQQAGSYNEQFF | TGTGCCAGCAGCCAGCAAGCCGGGTCCTACAATGAGCAGTTCTTC
TRBJ2-1 | - | TRBV5-1 | TRBD2 | CASSTTSGMFIDEQFF | TGCGCCAGCAGCACTACTAGCGGTATGTTTATCGATGAGCAGTTCTTC
TRBJ2-2 | - | TRBV7-2 | TRBD2 | CASSQLVGGTGELFF | TGTGCCAGCAGCCAGTTGGTCGGGGGGACTGGGGAGCTGTTTTTT
TRBJ1-4 | - | TRBV7-2 | TRBD1 | CASSLRGQRNEKLFF | TGTGCCAGCAGCTTAAGGGGGCAGAGAAATGAAAAACTGTTTTTT
TRBJ2-2 | few | TRBV20-1 | - | CSATETGELFF | TGCAGTGCTACTGAGACCGGGGAGCTGTTTTTT
TRBJ2-3 | few | TRBV20-1 | - | CSAPRTQGADTQYF | TGCAGTGCTCCCCGTACCCAGGGTGCAGATACGCAGTATTTT
TRBJ1-2 | few | TRBV5-4 | - | CASSEGLWSDYGYTF | TGTGCCAGCAGCGAGGGACTATGGTCGGACTATGGCTACACCTTC
TRBJ1-1 | - | TRBV6-2/TRBV6-3 | - | CASRNPPGVYTEAFF | TGTGCCAGCAGAAATCCCCCGGGTGTGTACACTGAAGCTTTCTTT
TRBJ1-1 | few | TRBV5-1 | - | CASSSMGTANTEAFF | TGCGCCAGCAGCTCGATGGGGACGGCCAACACTGAAGCTTTCTTT
TRBJ2-3 | - | TRBV5-4 | - | CASSFMGSTDTQYF | TGTGCCAGCAGCTTCATGGGTAGCACAGATACGCAGTATTTT
TRBJ2-5 | - | TRBV23-1 | - | CASRGRGKYQETQYF | TGCGCCAGCAGAGGACGGGGAAAGTACCAAGAGACCCAGTACTTC
TRBJ2-1 | few | TRBV20-1 | - | CSAEIVPGTSYNEQFF | TGCAGTGCCGAAATAGTCCCCGGGACATCATACAATGAGCAGTTCTTC
TRBJ1-2 | - | TRBV6-2/TRBV6-3 | TRBD1 | CASSYGTATSRGYTF | TGTGCCAGCAGTTACGGGACAGCTACCAGTCGTGGCTACACCTTC
TRBJ1-2 | - | TRBV10-3 | - | CAISDLGGYTF | TGTGCCATCAGTGATTTAGGGGGCTACACCTTC
TRBJ2-5 | few | TRBV10-3 | - | CAIGGREETQYF | TGTGCCATAGGGGGGAGAGAAGAGACCCAGTACTTC
TRBJ1-4 | few | TRBV7-8 | TRBD1 | CASSPTGTGNEKLFF | TGTGCCAGCAGCCCCACCGGGACAGGGAATGAAAAACTGTTTTTT
TRBJ1-2 | few | TRBV28 | - | CASSLMGSGSTYGYTF | TGTGCCAGCAGTTTAATGGGGAGTGGCAGCACCTATGGCTACACCTTC
TRBJ1-1 | - | TRBV7-3 | TRBD1 | CASSQTGGMNSEAFF | TGTGCCAGCAGCCAGACAGGGGGAATGAACTCTGAAGCTTTCTTT
TRBJ2-1 | - | TRBV4-2 | - | CASSQEGGLANFNEQFF | TGTGCCAGCAGCCAAGAAGGCGGGCTAGCAAATTTCAATGAGCAGTTCTTC
TRBJ2-5 | few | TRBV6-1 | TRBD1 | CASSQGQLETQYF | TGTGCCAGCAGCCAGGGACAGTTGGAGACCCAGTACTTC
TRBJ2-5 | - | TRBV9 | - | CASSVGRLQETQYF | TGTGCCAGCAGCGTAGGTAGGCTCCAAGAGACCCAGTACTTC
TRBJ2-1 | - | TRBV5-6 | - | CASSLGGETREFF | TGTGCCAGCAGCTTAGGGGGGGAGACTAGGGAGTTCTTC
TRBJ1-5 | - | TRBV6-1 | - | CASSDTGGNQPQHF | TGTGCCAGCAGTGATACGGGGGGGAATCAGCCCCAGCATTTT
TRBJ2-4 | many | TRBV6-6 | - | CASSGDWQNIQYF | TGTGCCAGCAGCGGGGACTGGCAAAACATTCAGTACTTC
TRBJ2-5 | - | TRBV20-1 | - | CSARLAAPETQYF | TGCAGTGCTAGGCTAGCTGCCCCAGAGACCCAGTACTTC
TRBJ1-3 | - | TRBV7-6 | - | CASSLIDPRTAVGNTIYF | TGTGCCAGCAGCCTAATTGACCCCAGGACAGCCGTCGGAAACACCATATATTTT
TRBJ1-1 | few | TRBV7-7 | - | CASSWDPNTEAFF | TGTGCCAGCAGCTGGGACCCGAACACTGAAGCTTTCTTT
TRBJ1-6 | - | TRBV20-1 | - | CSPGGAGYNSPLHF | TGCAGTCCGGGGGGCGCGGGGTATAATTCACCCCTCCACTTT
TRBJ1-6 | - | TRBV5-4 | TRBD1 | CASSLDRGVRSPLHF | TGTGCCAGCAGCTTGGACAGGGGAGTACGCTCACCCCTCCACTTT
TRBJ2-5 | - | TRBV2 | - | CASLRRYQETQYF | TGTGCCAGCTTGCGGCGGTACCAAGAGACCCAGTACTTC
TRBJ2-3 | - | TRBV14 | - | CASSAQGVAADTQYF | TGTGCCAGCAGCGCACAGGGCGTCGCGGCAGATACGCAGTATTTT
TRBJ2-2 | few | TRBV4-3 | - | CASSQEGAPNTGELFF | TGCGCCAGCAGCCAGGAGGGGGCCCCTAACACCGGGGAGCTGTTTTTT
TRBJ2-1 | few | TRBV6-1 | - | CASRPGQHYEQFF | TGTGCCAGCAGACCGGGACAACATTATGAGCAGTTCTTC
TRBJ2-3 | - | TRBV6-6 | - | CASSLRALQRADTQYF | TGTGCCAGCAGTCTGCGGGCCCTACAAAGGGCAGATACGCAGTATTTT
TRBJ1-2 | few | TRBV5-1 | - | CASGPGDPEGYTF | TGCGCCAGCGGGCCGGGAGATCCTGAGGGCTACACCTTC
TRBJ1-3 | - | TRBV28 | - | CASHSSRGGRNTIYF | TGTGCCAGCCACTCCTCCAGGGGAGGGAGAAACACCATATATTTT
TRBJ2-2 | - | TRBV20-1 | - | CSAPDPRRSTGELFF | TGCAGTGCCCCGGACCCGCGAAGGTCCACCGGGGAGCTGTTTTTT
TRBJ2-7 | - | TRBV18 | - | CASSPSTDTYEQYF | TGTGCCAGCTCACCTTCGACAGATACCTACGAGCAGTACTTC
TRBJ1-1 | few | TRBV20-1 | TRBD1 | CSARSDRVTEAFF | TGCAGTGCTAGATCGGACAGGGTCACTGAAGCTTTCTTT